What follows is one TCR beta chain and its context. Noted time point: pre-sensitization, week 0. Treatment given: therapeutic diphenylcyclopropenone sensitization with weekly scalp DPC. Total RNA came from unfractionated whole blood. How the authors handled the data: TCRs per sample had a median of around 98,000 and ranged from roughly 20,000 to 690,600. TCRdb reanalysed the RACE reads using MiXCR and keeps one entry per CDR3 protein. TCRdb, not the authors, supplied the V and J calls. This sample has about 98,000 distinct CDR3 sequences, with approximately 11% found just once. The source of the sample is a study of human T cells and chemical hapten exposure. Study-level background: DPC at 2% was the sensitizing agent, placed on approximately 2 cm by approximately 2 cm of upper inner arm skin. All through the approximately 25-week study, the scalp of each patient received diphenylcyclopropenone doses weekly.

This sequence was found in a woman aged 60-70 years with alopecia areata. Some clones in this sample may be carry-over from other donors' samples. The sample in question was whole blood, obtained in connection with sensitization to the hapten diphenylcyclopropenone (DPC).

The CDR3 sequence: CASSGPAGAQETQYF. The CDR3 nucleotides read TGTGCCAGCAGCGGACCGGCCGGGGCCCAAGAGACCCAGTACTTC. J is TRBJ2-5 and V is TRBV9; D may match TRBD1 or TRBD2 (5 bases each). Trimming pared 3 bases from V and 1 base from J, leaving 13 bases between. This CDR3 contains 15 residues. Germline CDR1 and CDR2: SGDLS and YYNGEE.